The sequence of this TCR beta chain was determined in a study of CD4 T cells in relation to SARS-CoV-2 and coronaviruses. Study-wide context: PBMCs were cultured with antigen for over 8 days before TCR beta sequencing. Of the patients, roughly eight were male, a few female, two Hispanic. Shared crossreactive spike epitopes were mapped to their HLA restriction.

V gave up 3 bases and J gave up 14 bases; unmatched junction bases: 12. Looked up from germline, CDR1 is MGHRA and CDR2 is YSYEKL. This CDR3 is 14 amino acids long. On this clone itself: Its matching antigen is unknown.

The protocol was immunoSEQ multiplex PCR, while the TCRdb copy is restricted to in-frame clones and leaves out a portion. The sample includes 25,000 to 35,000 clones, around 80% seen only once; the top ten take 3% to 4%. Sorted naive or memory CD4+ cells met CEF peptides for under eleven days. This chain connects TRBV4-1 to TRBJ1-4; 7 bases are a match to TRBD1. The sequencing sample was made of memory CD4+ T cells from PBMCs, cultured in vitro. The clonotype comes from an adult with COVID-19. Here the CDR3 reads CASSQSEGARYLFF. The CDR3 DNA sequence: TGCGCCAGCAGCCAGTCCGAGGGGGCGCGGTACCTGTTTTTT.